This entry lists 25 T cell receptor beta chains sequenced from one sample in a study of identical twins. TCRdb re-derived calls from the 5' RACE reads in MiXCR, one entry per CDR3 protein. The repertoire has 240,000 or so distinct CDR3 sequences, approximately 10% of them found once; the top ten carry approximately 9.1%. The sample taken for sequencing was memory T cells sorted from blood. These receptors all come from a man aged 45-65 years in good health.

This clonotype was seen ten or more times. The chain carries TRBV7-8 and TRBJ2-7; no reliable D call. With 5 bases removed from V and 4 bases from J, the gap between germline ends came to 9 bases. From germline, CDR1 is SGHVS and CDR2 FQNEAQ. CDR3 length: 12 residues. The CDR3 sequence: CASSALLYEQYF. In DNA form, the CDR3 reads TGTGCCAGCAGCGCCCTTCTATACGAGCAGTACTTC. The entire variable domain, with the rest obtained from reference TRBV7-8 and TRBJ2-7, is as follows: GAGVSQSPRYKVAKRGQDVALRCDPISGHVSLFWYQQALGQGPEFLTYFQNEAQLDKSGLPSDRFFAERPEGSVSTLKIQRTQQEDSAVYLCASSALLYEQYFGPGTRLTVT.

The chain joins TRBV5-1 to TRBJ2-2; 10 bases map to TRBD1. The CDR3 is 15 residues long. The germline V gene encodes CDR1 SGHRS and CDR2 YFSETQ. Unmatched junction bases numbered 10, after V lost 7 bases and J lost 7 bases. In nucleotides, the CDR3 is TGCGCCAGCGGCACCGGGACAGGGGAGATCGGGGAGCTGTTTTTT. Translated: CASGTGTGEIGELFF.

There are many counts of this clonotype. The chain uses TRBV7-8 and TRBJ1-1; D perhaps matches TRBD1 (6 bases). V dropped 5 bases and J dropped 1 base, with 23 bases sitting between them. Germline V gene data show CDR1 as SGHVS and CDR2 as FQNEAQ. The CDR3 covers 18 residues. CDR3 sequence (DNA): TGTGCCAGCAGCCCCGGGGGTGGCAGGGGTCATTCGAACACTGAAGCTTTCTTT. Amino acid sequence: CASSPGGGRGHSNTEAFF.

This clonotype was counted many times. The chain uses TRBV14 and TRBJ2-7, with D unclear. Trimming pared 3 bases from V and 7 bases from J, leaving 7 bases between. Germline CDR1 SGHDN, CDR2 FVKESK. The CDR3 is made up of 11 amino acids. CDR3 in amino acids: CASSQVGEQYF. DNA for the CDR3: TGTGCCAGCAGCCAGGTGGGAGAGCAGTACTTC.

Ten or more counts support this clonotype. The chain links TRBV7-8 to TRBJ2-1; D remains ambiguous. Germline V gives CDR1 SGHVS, CDR2 FQNEAQ. The CDR3 has 16 amino acids. V gave up 5 bases and J gave up 0 bases, with 14 bases separating them. This CDR3 is CASSPPLRSSYNEQFF. The CDR3 DNA reads TGTGCCAGCAGCCCACCCCTCCGTAGCTCCTACAATGAGCAGTTCTTC.

The V and J genes are TRBV24-1 and TRBJ2-3; TRBD2 might be the D (5 bases). Germline V gene sequence: CDR1 KGHDR, CDR2 SFDVKD. Trimming removed 3 bases from V and 0 bases from J, with 9 bases in between. CDR3 length: 15 amino acids. The DNA of the CDR3 is TGTGCCACCAGTGATCGGACGGGAAGCACAGATACGCAGTATTTT. Residues: CATSDRTGSTDTQYF.

In this sample, this clonotype turned up many times. This chain connects TRBV12-3 or TRBV12-4 to TRBJ2-3; 8 nucleotides match TRBD1. V shed 7 bases, J shed 6 bases, and the junction held 9 bases outside the gene matches. CDR3 length: 14 amino acids. The CDR3 DNA follows: TGTGCCAGCAACCTACAGGGGGAGGCGGATACGCAGTATTTT. It encodes CASNLQGEADTQYF.

The table lists this clonotype with many counts. The chain recombines TRBV27 with TRBJ2-1; D is unresolved. The CDR3 totals 17 residues. Trimming cost V 5 bases and J 1 base, with 18 bases left between them. Germline-derived CDR1 and CDR2 are MNHEY and SMNVEV (reference sequence). This chain's CDR3 is CASSTKRVEGSYNEQFF. In DNA form, the CDR3 reads TGTGCCAGCAGTACGAAACGGGTCGAAGGATCCTACAATGAGCAGTTCTTC.

In regard to this clonotype: A clone one base away is much larger, so this may be a read error. No conserved phenylalanine or tryptophan ends this CDR3, so it is likely a read error. CDR3 DNA: TGCAGCGTTGCTGCTAGCGGGGGGGCCCACAATGAGCAGTTCCTC. This sequence encodes CSVAASGGAHNEQFL. V gene TRBV29-1 combines with J gene TRBJ2-1; TRBD2 matches at 12 bases. Germline loops: CDR1 SQVTM, CDR2 ANQGSEA. The V segment lost 4 bases and the J segment 5 bases; nucleotides outside the gene matches: 6. The CDR3 is 15 residues long.

A word on this clonotype: The junction and the germline gene differ at one end; a read error may be behind it. The CDR3 sequence is CACRFDNEQFF. The DNA of the CDR3 is TGTGCCTGCAGATTCGACAATGAGCAGTTCTTC. The rearrangement joins TRBV7-2 to TRBJ2-1; D gene uncertain. The CDR3 covers 11 residues. Germline CDR1 SGHTA, CDR2 FQGNSA.

This clonotype was observed a few times. This chain joins TRBV9 and TRBJ2-5; tentative D call: TRBD2 (6 bases). The CDR3 is 14 amino acids. V was pared by 0 bases and J by 5 bases, with 11 bases between. Looked up from germline, CDR1 is SGDLS and CDR2 is YYNGEE. This CDR3 is CASSVGAGRETQYF. DNA of the CDR3: TGTGCCAGCAGCGTAGGTGCGGGGAGGGAGACCCAGTACTTC.

This clonotype came up a few times. The chain has TRBV20-1 and TRBJ2-5; D might be TRBD2 (5 bases). The CDR3 is made up of 15 amino acids. Germline V gene lookup returns CDR1 DFQATT and CDR2 SNEGSKA (reference sequence). Trimming stripped 0 bases from V and 5 bases from J, with 16 bases between. In DNA, the CDR3 is TGCAGTGCTAGAGATGAAGAAGCCGGGAAGGAGACCCAGTACTTC. Translated: CSARDEEAGKETQYF.

This clonotype was observed many times. The chain is built from TRBV7-2 and TRBJ2-5; either TRBD1 or TRBD2 may fit D (5 bases each). V was trimmed by 2 bases and J by 5 bases, leaving 15 bases between them. Germline loops: CDR1 SGHTA, CDR2 FQGNSA. The CDR3 contains 15 residues. CDR3 nucleotide sequence: TGTGCCAGCAGCTTATTCGGGAATAGGGGTGAGACCCAGTACTTC. It is translated as CASSLFGNRGETQYF.

The rearrangement joins TRBV20-1 to TRBJ2-7, with 7 positions matching TRBD1. This CDR3 spans 16 amino acids. CDR1 is DFQATT, CDR2 SNEGSKA, per germline (reference sequence). V lost 3 bases to trimming and J lost 3 bases; unmatched junction nucleotides: 14. DNA of the CDR3: TGCAGTGCTAGTAAGCAGGGGGAGTCCTGGATCTACGAGCAGTACTTC. This sequence encodes CSASKQGESWIYEQYF.

Many counts were recorded for this clonotype. V is TRBV11-2 and J is TRBJ2-1; D uncertain. Trimming shortened V by 3 bases and J by 0 bases, and 9 bases separated the two germline ends. Germline CDR1 is SGHAT and CDR2 is FQNNGV. The CDR3 sequence is 15 residues long. The CDR3 nucleotides are TGTGCCAGCAGCTTGTTGGCCAGCTCCTACAATGAGCAGTTCTTC. Translation: CASSLLASSYNEQFF.

A few counts support this clonotype. CDR3 loop: CASSLEADQPQHF. In DNA form, the CDR3 reads TGTGCCAGCAGCTTAGAGGCGGATCAGCCCCAGCATTTT. The chain couples TRBV11-2 to TRBJ1-5; D gene unclear. The ends were cut back, 0 bases at V and 5 bases at J, with 5 bases in the middle. The germline gives CDR1 SGHAT, CDR2 FQNNGV. The CDR3 contains 13 residues. Combining the CDR3 with reference TRBV11-2 and TRBJ1-5 gives the whole variable domain EAGVAQSPRYKIIEKRQSVAFWCNPISGHATLYWYQQILGQGPKLLIQFQNNGVVDDSQLPKDRFSAERLKGVDSTLKIQPAKLEDSAVYLCASSLEADQPQHFGDGTRLSIL.

The chain joins TRBV5-5 to TRBJ1-6; 9 bases agree with TRBD1. The CDR3 runs 15 residues. Germline V gives CDR1 SGHKS, CDR2 YYEKEE (reference sequence). The V gene end was trimmed by 3 bases and the J gene end by 7 bases; junction bases not matched to a gene: 5. CDR3 sequence: CASSWGTGPNSPLHF. The CDR3 nucleotides read TGTGCCAGCAGCTGGGGGACAGGGCCAAATTCACCCCTCCACTTT.

The table lists this clonotype with a few counts. The chain employs TRBV7-2 and TRBJ2-3; TRBD2 agrees at 7 bases. Germline assignment: CDR1 SGHTA and CDR2 FQGNSA. The CDR3 extends over 15 amino acids. J lost 2 bases, V lost 7 bases, and 9 bases had no gene match. CDR3 sequence reads: CASNRRGDHTDTQYF. Written as DNA, the CDR3 is TGTGCCAGCAATCGACGGGGGGACCACACAGATACGCAGTATTTT. Using reference TRBV7-2 and TRBJ2-3 for the parts outside the CDR3, the full variable domain is GAGVSQSPSNKVTEKGKDVELRCDPISGHTALYWYRQSLGQGLEFLIYFQGNSAPDKSGLPSDRFSAERTGGSVSTLTIQRTQQEDSAVYLCASNRRGDHTDTQYFGPGTRLTVL.

This clonotype was seen at least ten times. The J gene is TRBJ1-1, the V gene TRBV3-1; a weak D match, TRBD1 (6 bases). There are 13 residues in the CDR3. Trimming pared 8 bases from V and 5 bases from J, leaving 15 bases between. Germline V gives CDR1 LGHDT, CDR2 YNNKEL (reference sequence). Here the CDR3 reads CASHAGGSTEAFF. In DNA, the CDR3 is TGTGCCAGCCATGCGGGGGGCTCGACTGAAGCTTTCTTT. The whole variable domain, filled in from reference TRBV3-1 and TRBJ1-1, reads DTAVSQTPKYLVTQMGNDKSIKCEQNLGHDTMYWYKQDSKKFLKIMFSYNNKELIINETVPNRFSPKSPDKAHLNLHINSLELGDSAVYFCASHAGGSTEAFFGQGTRLTVV.

This clonotype has at least ten counts. This chain connects TRBV4-1 to TRBJ1-1; D might be TRBD1 (6 bases). Germline loops: CDR1 MGHRA, CDR2 YSYEKL. The CDR3 runs to 17 residues. V dropped 1 base and J dropped 0 bases, with 15 bases sitting between them. The CDR3 DNA sequence: TGCGCCAGCAGCCAAGTAGGGGGGGGACACCTGAACACTGAAGCTTTCTTT. Translated: CASSQVGGGHLNTEAFF.

The sample holds many counts of this clonotype. The chain is built from TRBV6-5 and TRBJ2-5, with 10 bases that match TRBD1. The CDR3 sequence is 16 residues long. In germline, CDR1 is MNHEY, CDR2 SVGAGI. The junction had 6 bases not matched to a gene; V was cut back by 0 bases and J by 5 bases. Here the CDR3 DNA reads TGTGCCAGCAGTTACTCGGGACAGGGGAATCCGGAGACCCAGTACTTC. This gives the protein CASSYSGQGNPETQYF.

The sample holds a few counts of this clonotype. This chain connects TRBV20-1 to TRBJ2-1; D remains ambiguous. V was cut by 5 bases and J by 7 bases, with 12 bases left in between. This CDR3 is 12 amino acids long. The V gene's germline CDR1 is DFQATT and CDR2 SNEGSKA (reference sequence). CDR3 nucleotides: TGCAGTGCTCTAGAGTTTGGTAATGAGCAGTTCTTC. Its protein product is CSALEFGNEQFF.

This clonotype appeared a few times. The chain links TRBV3-1 to TRBJ1-1, with D tentatively TRBD1 (5 bases). V dropped 0 bases and J dropped 4 bases, with 15 bases sitting between them. Germline CDR1 LGHDT, CDR2 YNNKEL (reference sequence). The CDR3 has 16 amino acids. CDR3 region: CASSQETGPRGTEAFF. CDR3 coding DNA: TGTGCCAGCAGCCAAGAAACGGGCCCAAGGGGCACTGAAGCTTTCTTT.

This CDR3 reads CASSPSAAGEIRVLTGELFF. In nucleotides, the CDR3 is TGTGCCAGCAGCCCAAGTGCAGCGGGAGAGATTAGGGTCCTCACCGGGGAGCTGTTTTTT. The chain joins TRBV13 to TRBJ2-2; 8 bases are shared with TRBD2. Germline-derived CDR1 and CDR2 are PRHDT and FYEKMQ (reference sequence). V lost 5 bases and J lost 4; bases outside the gene matches: 21. The CDR3 length is 20 residues.

Notes on this clonotype: It may be a read error: a sequence one base away is much more abundant. V is TRBV4-3 and J is TRBJ1-4; D is undetermined. The CDR3 has 15 residues. CDR1 is LGHNA, CDR2 YSLEER, per germline. As DNA, the CDR3 is TGCGCCAGCAGCCAAGTCGCTGCAACTAATGAAAAACTGCTTTTT. This translates into CASSQVAATNEKLLF.